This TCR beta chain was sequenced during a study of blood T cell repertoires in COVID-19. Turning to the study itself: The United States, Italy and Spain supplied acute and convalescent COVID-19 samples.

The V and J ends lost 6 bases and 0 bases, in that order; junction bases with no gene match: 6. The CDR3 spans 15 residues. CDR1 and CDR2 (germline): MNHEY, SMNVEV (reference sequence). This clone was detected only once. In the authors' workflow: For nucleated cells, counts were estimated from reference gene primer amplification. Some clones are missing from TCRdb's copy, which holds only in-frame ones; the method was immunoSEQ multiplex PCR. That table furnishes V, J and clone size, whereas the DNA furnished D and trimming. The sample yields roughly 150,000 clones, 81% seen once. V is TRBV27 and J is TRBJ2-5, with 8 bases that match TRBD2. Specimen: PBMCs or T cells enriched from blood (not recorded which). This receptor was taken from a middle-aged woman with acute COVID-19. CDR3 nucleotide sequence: TGTGCCAGCAGAACTAGCGGCTTAAACCAAGAGACCCAGTACTTC. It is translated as CASRTSGLNQETQYF.